The 8 T cell receptor beta chains reported below all come from one sample, sequenced in a study of regulatory T cells in long-lasting Graves disease. Time point meaning: newly diagnosed GD, antithyroid drugs for less than 3 months. There was RNA extracted from PBMCs, and the TCR library was made from it. Relying on iRepertoire HTBI primers and Arm-PCR of CDR3 regions, the team built TCR beta libraries. TCRdb reprocessed the multiplex PCR reads with MiXCR, giving one entry per CDR3 protein. The sample records over 500,000 distinct CDR3 sequences, roughly 15% being singletons. The sample was also linked to a second study, of T cells in Graves' hyperthyroidism and ophthalmopathy.

The sample here was peripheral blood mononuclear cells (PBMCs), taken at new diagnosis, from a patient treated with antithyroid drugs. These receptors all stem from a woman aged 25 to 45 with Graves disease.

This clonotype was seen many times. This chain connects TRBV7-9 to TRBJ2-3, with D possibly TRBD2 on 6 matching bases. Germline V gene data show CDR1 as SEHNR and CDR2 as FQNEAQ (reference sequence). The V gene lost 2 bases and the J gene lost 11 bases, with 17 bases spanning the gap. The CDR3 is made up of 14 amino acids. This CDR3 reads CASSLSPGLRMQYF. In nucleotides, the CDR3 is TGTGCCAGCAGCTTATCCCCGGGACTCAGAATGCAGTATTTT.

The sample holds many counts of this clonotype. This chain connects TRBV30 to TRBJ1-1; D is undetermined. This CDR3 is 14 amino acids long. Germline lookup yields CDR1 GTSNPN and CDR2 SVGIG (reference sequence). Trimming stripped 1 base from V and 0 bases from J, with 9 bases between. CDR3 sequence reads: CAWSGNGVNTEAFF. CDR3 coding DNA: TGTGCCTGGAGTGGGAATGGGGTGAACACTGAAGCTTTCTTT.

This clonotype was detected ten times or more. This chain connects TRBV29-1 to TRBJ2-5; 12 bases line up with TRBD2. Germline CDR1 is SQVTM and CDR2 is ANQGSEA. With 6 bases clipped from V and 4 bases from J, the junction kept 6 bases outside the gene matches. The CDR3 sequence is 14 residues long. This chain's CDR3 is CSVVPGLAGETQYF. The DNA for the CDR3 is TGCAGCGTGGTCCCGGGACTAGCGGGAGAGACCCAGTACTTC.

The chain links TRBV7-9 to TRBJ2-7; a possible D gene is TRBD1 (6 bases). This CDR3 has 14 amino acids. Trimming shortened V by 4 bases and J by 3 bases, and 13 bases separated the two germline ends. Germline CDR1 and CDR2: SEHNR and FQNEAQ (reference sequence). CDR3 amino acids: CASSSTGPFYEQYF. The CDR3 DNA follows: TGTGCCAGCAGCTCTACAGGGCCATTCTACGAGCAGTACTTC.

V is TRBV30 and J is TRBJ1-1; D might be TRBD1 (6 bases). From germline, CDR1 is GTSNPN and CDR2 SVGIG (reference sequence). V shed 2 bases and J shed 5 bases, with 15 bases lying between them. This CDR3 comprises 14 residues. CDR3 coding DNA: TGTGCCTGGAGTACACAGGGTTTTGATACTGAAGCTTTCTTT. This sequence encodes CAWSTQGFDTEAFF.

This clonotype was detected ten times or more. The chain joins TRBV6-2 or TRBV6-3 to TRBJ1-5; TRBD1 aligns across 9 bases. V dropped 6 bases and J dropped 0; count of bases not matched to a gene: 3. Germline CDR1 is MNHEY and CDR2 is SVGEGT. This CDR3 has 15 amino acids. CDR3 bases: TGTGCCAGCAGGCGGACAGGGGATAGCAATCAGCCCCAGCATTTT. Amino acids: CASRRTGDSNQPQHF.

This clonotype was seen more than once but under ten times. Here the CDR3 DNA reads TGCGCCAGCAGCGGACCACGGACAGGGGCCATCGATGAGCAGTTCTTC. This sequence encodes CASSGPRTGAIDEQFF. The chain is built from TRBV5-1 and TRBJ2-1; the match to TRBD1 covers 9 bases. The trim removed 4 bases at V and 8 bases at J, leaving 13 bases unmatched. Germline V lookup: CDR1 SGHRS, CDR2 YFSETQ. The CDR3 loop spans 16 amino acids.

This clonotype has only a few counts. The CDR3 sequence: CSVRRQGGEKLFF. The CDR3 region has the DNA TGCAGCGTTCGGCGGCAGGGAGGTGAAAAACTGTTTTTT. This chain links TRBV29-1 with TRBJ1-4, with a weak D call TRBD1 (5 bases). V dropped 5 bases and J dropped 7 bases, with 14 bases sitting between them. The germline V gene has CDR1 SQVTM and CDR2 ANQGSEA. This CDR3 is 13 amino acids long.